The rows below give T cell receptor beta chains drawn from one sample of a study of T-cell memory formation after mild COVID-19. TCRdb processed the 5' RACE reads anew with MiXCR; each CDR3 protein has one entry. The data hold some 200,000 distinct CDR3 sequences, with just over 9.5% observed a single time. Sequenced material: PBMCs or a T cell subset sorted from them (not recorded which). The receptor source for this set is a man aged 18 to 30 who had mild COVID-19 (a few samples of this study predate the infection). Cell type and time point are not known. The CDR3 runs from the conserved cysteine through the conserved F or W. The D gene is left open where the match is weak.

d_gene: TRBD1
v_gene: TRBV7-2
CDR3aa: CASSDTGGTGQYF

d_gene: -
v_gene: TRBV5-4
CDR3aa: CASSYIGTQYF

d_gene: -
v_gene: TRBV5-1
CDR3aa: CASSPSGQPEGYTF

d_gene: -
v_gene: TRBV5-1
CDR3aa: CASSGQGSTDTQYF

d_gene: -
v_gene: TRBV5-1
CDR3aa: CASSVGPGVGQPQHF

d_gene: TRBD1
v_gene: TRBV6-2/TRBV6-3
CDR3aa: CASISPIGGRSGANVLTF

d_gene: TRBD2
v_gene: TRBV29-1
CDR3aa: CSVEAGGQQFF

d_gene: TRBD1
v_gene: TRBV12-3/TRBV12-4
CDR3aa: CASSLDRGLTNYGYTF

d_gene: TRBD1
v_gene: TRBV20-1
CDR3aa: CSARDGTGALQANEKLFF

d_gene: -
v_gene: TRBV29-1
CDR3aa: CSVEEGKGNTGELFF

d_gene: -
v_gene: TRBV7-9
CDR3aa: CASTTRAGSTDTQYF

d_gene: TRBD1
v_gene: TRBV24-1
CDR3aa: CATRGQLETQYF

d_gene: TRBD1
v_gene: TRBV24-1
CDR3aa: CATSDPGRTGENEKLFF

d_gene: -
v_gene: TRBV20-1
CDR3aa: CSVQGNTGELFF

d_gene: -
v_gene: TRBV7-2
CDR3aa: CASSSGVQSGNEQFF

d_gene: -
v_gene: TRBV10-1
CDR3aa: CASRRAVVATNEKLFF

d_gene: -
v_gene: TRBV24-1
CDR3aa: CATSDDTGRDTQYF

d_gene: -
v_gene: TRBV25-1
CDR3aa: CASSEAGRKDEQFF

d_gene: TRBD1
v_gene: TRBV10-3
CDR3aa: CAISGTGVPGNTIYF

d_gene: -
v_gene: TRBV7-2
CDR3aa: CASSWAGQPQHF

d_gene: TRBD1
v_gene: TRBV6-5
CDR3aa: CASSYRSTGKKNIQYF

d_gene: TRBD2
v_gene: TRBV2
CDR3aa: CASNVAGDYEQYF

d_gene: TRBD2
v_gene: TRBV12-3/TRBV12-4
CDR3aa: CASSFTSGTDTQYF

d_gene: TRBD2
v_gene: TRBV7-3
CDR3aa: CASSRAGRGVTDTQYF

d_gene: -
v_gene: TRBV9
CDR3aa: CASSVRTANTGELFF

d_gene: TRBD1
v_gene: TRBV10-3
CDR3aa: CAIMEGANTIYF

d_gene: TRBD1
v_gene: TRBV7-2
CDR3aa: CASSLPRQGARTDTQYF

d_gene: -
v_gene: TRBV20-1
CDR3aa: CSASRRGEQFF

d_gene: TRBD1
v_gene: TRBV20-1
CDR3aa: CSVRDSYNSPLHF

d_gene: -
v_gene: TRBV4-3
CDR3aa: CASSQTLGNSGANVLTF

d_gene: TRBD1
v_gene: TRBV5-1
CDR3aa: CASNLGQGGNTIYF

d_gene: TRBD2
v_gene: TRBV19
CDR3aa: CASTREGGELFF

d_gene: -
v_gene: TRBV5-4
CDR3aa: CASSPGGTSSTDTQYF

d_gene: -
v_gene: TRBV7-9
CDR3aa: CASSPAWAGANVLTF

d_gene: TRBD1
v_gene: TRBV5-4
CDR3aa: CASSRDRGREQYF

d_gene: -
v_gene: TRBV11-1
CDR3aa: CASSSGNRDMNTEAFF

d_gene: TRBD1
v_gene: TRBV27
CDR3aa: CASGRGPSNYEQYF

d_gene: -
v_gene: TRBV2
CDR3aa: CASTEAGPMNGAEAFF

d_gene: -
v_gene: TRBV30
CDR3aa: CAWSVGGANVLTF

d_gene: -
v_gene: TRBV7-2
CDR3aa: CASSLFGPPLHF

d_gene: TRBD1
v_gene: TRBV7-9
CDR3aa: CASSLGQGFTGELFF

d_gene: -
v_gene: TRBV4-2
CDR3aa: CASSQDRHYNEQFF

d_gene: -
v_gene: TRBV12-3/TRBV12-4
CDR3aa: CASSFGLAGVEAFF

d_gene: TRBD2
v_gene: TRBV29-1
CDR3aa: CSGTSLAGQETQYF

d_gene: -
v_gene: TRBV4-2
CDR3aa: CASSQDRHSTEAFF

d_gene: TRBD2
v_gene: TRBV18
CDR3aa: CASSPSSGGAYNEQFF

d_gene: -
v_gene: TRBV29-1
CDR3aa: CSGMTDTQYF

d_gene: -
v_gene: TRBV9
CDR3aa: CASSAFPGMRTEAFF

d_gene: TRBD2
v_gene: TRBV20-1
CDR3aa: CGWAGGVLGEIQYF

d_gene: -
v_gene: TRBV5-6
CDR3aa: CASSLRTATDTQYF